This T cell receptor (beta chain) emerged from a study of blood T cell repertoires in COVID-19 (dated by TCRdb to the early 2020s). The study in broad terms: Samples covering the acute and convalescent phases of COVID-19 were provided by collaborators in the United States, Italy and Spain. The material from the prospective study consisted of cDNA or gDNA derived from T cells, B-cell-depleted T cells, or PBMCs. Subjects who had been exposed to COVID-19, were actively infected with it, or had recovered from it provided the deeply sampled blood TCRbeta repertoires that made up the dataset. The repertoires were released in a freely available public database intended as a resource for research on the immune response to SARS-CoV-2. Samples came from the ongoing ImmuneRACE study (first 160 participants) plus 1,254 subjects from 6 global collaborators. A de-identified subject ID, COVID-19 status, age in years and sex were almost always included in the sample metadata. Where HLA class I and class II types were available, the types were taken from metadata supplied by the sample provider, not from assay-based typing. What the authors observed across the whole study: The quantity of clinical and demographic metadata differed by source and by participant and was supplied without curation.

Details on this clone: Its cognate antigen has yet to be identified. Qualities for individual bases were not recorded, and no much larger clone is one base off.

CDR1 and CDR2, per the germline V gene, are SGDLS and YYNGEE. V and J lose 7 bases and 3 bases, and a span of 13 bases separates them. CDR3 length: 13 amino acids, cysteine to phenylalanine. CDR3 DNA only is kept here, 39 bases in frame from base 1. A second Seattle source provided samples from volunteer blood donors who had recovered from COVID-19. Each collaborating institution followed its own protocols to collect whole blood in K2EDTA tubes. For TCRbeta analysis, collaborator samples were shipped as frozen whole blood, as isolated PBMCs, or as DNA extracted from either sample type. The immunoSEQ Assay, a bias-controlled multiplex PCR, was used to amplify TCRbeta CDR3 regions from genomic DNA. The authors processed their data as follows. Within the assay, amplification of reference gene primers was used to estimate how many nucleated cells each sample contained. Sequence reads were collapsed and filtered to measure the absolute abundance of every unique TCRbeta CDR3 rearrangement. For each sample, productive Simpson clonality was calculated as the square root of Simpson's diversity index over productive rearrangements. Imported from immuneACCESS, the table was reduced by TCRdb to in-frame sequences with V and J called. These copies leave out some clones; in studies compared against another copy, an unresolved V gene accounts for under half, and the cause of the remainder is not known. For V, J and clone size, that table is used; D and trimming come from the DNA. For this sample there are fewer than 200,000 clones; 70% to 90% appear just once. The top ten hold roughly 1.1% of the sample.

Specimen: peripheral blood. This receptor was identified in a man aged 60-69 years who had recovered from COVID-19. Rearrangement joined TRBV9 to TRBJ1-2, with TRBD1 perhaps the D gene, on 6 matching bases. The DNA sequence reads TGTGCCAGCGCAACAGGGCTCGACTATGGCTACACCTTC. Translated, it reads CASATGLDYGYTF.